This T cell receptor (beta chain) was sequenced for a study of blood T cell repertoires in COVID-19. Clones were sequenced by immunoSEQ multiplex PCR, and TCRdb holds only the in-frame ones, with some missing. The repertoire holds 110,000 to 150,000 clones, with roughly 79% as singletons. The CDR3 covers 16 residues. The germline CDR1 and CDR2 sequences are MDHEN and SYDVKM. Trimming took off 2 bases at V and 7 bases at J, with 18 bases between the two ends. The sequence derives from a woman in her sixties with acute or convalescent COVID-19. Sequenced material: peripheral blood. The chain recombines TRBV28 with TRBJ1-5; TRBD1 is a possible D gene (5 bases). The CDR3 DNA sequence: TGTGCCAGCAGTTTACCAGGTGGGGCCTTGGGCCAGCCCCAGCATTTT. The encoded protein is CASSLPGGALGQPQHF.